This TCR beta chain is from a study of control samples from healthy donors and cancer patients. Measured with immunoSEQ multiplex PCR; TCRdb has only the in-frame clones, and not every one. The sample has around 55,000 clones, over 75% seen once; the top ten hold approximately 3.4%. Germline loops: CDR1 LGHNA, CDR2 YNFKEQ. Trimming took off 4 bases at V and 13 bases at J, with 29 bases between the two ends. The CDR3 is made up of 17 amino acids. The source is a man aged 45-60 years in good health. The sequenced sample consisted of blood. The chain uses TRBV4-2 and TRBJ2-1; D tentatively fits TRBD1 or TRBD2 (6 bases each). CDR3 sequence: CASSRNQVPPLGGGQFF. The CDR3 DNA follows: TGTGCCAGCAGCCGAAATCAGGTTCCACCCCTGGGGGGCGGTCAGTTCTTC.